This T cell receptor (beta chain) was sequenced during a study of early T cells in non-severe SARS-CoV-2 infection (dated by TCRdb to about 2021). About the full investigation: Because TCR sequencing was done on bulk RNA from unsorted whole blood, the alpha and beta chains could not be paired. The study at large found these results: VDJdb matching was skewed toward anti-spike CD8 responses and likely underestimated virus-specific expansions, missing private and CD4 specificities.

This clonotype was recorded at least ten times. Its antigen remains undetermined. Base qualities are not at hand, and no much larger clone is one base apart. Library construction relied on 5' RACE. The run used a NextSeq 500. Unique molecular identifiers were attached to individual cDNA molecules in the TCR library protocol so that sequencing error and PCR bias could be corrected. TCR alpha and beta chains were both sequenced, and the abundances of alpha and beta sequences in each sample were closely correlated with each other. The authors processed their data as follows. Decombinator V4 was used to annotate the V gene, J gene and CDR3 of the TCR sequences. Expanded TCRs were defined as changing significantly between any two time points under a Poisson model with p below 0.0001. TCR abundances were normalised to the total number of TCRs sequenced per sample and were expressed as counts per million. VDJdb, accessed 1 November 2021, was searched for CMV, EBV and SARS-CoV-2 annotated TCRs, excluding TCRs annotated for multiple antigens. TCRdb's own reprocessing of the public reads used fastp at Q25 and MiXCR and kept productive beta chains. Every distinct CDR3 protein forms one entry, paired with its most common genes and DNA. Here the V and J calls rest on TCRdb's processing, not on the authors' analysis. The sample records roughly 30,000 distinct CDR3 sequences, roughly 5.4% of which are singletons. 2.6% of the sample comes from the top ten.

A case-control design nested within a healthcare worker cohort in London, UK, was used, with weekly nasopharyngeal swab PCR tests and blood sampling performed. Healthcare workers were recruited between 23 and 31 March 2020, during the week of the UK lockdown, and were followed weekly for up to roughly 16 weeks. The receptor comes from an adult who was a healthcare worker with PCR-confirmed SARS-CoV-2 infection or an uninfected control (not recorded which). The sequenced material came from whole blood.

The CDR3 protein sequence reads: CASSRDRGPGEAFF. The DNA is as follows: TGTGCCAGCAGCCGGGACAGGGGGCCTGGTGAAGCTTTCTTT. The rearrangement joined TRBV12-3 or TRBV12-4 to TRBJ1-1, and 12 bases in between align with TRBD1. Germline trimming amounts to 6 bases on V and 7 bases on J, with 6 as the count of junction bases outside the gene matches. The CDR3 numbers 14 residues from cysteine through phenylalanine. CDR3 DNA only is kept here, 42 bases in frame from base 1.